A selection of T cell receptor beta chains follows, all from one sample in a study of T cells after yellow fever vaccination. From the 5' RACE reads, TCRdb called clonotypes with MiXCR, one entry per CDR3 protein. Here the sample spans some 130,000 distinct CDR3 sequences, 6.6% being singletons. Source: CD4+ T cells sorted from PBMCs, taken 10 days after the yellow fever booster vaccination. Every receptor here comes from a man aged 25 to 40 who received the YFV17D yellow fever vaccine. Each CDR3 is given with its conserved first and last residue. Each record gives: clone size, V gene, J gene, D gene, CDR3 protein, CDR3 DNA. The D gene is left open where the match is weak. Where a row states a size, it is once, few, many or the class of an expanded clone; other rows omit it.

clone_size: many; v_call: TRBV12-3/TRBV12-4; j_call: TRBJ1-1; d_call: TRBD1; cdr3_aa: CASSLATRTGSAFF; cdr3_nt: TGTGCCAGCAGTTTAGCGACCCGGACAGGTAGCGCTTTCTTT
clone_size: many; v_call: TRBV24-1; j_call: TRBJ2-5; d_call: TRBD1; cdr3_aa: CATSPAIGQGVGETQYF; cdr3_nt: TGTGCCACCAGTCCGGCCATCGGACAGGGAGTTGGAGAGACCCAGTACTTC
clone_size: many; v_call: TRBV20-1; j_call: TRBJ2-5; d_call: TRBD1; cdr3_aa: CSARLGQEVTQYF; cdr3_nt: TGCAGTGCTAGACTGGGACAGGAAGTGACCCAGTACTTC
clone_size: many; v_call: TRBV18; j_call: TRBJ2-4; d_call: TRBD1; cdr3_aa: CASSQDRELNIQYF; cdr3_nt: TGTGCCAGCTCACAAGACAGGGAATTAAACATTCAGTACTTC
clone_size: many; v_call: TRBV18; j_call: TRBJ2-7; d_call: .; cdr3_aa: CASSLSGTTNEQYF; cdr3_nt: TGTGCCAGCTCACTGTCCGGGACAACGAACGAGCAGTACTTC
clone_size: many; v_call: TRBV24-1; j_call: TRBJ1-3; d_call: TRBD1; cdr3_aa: CATSEGGQGTGNTIYF; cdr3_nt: TGTGCCACCAGTGAAGGGGGACAGGGGACTGGAAACACCATATATTTT
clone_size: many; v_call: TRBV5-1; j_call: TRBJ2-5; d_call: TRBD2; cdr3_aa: CASNHGTTRETQYF; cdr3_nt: TGCGCCAGCAACCATGGGACTACTCGAGAGACCCAGTACTTC
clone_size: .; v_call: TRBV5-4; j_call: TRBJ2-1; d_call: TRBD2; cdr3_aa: CASSLTSGNIYNEQFF; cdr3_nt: TGTGCCAGCAGCTTAACTAGCGGAAATATTTACAATGAGCAGTTCTTC
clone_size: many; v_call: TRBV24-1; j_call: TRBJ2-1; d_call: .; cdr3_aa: CATSRVPNEQFF; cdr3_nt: TGTGCCACCAGCCGGGTGCCTAATGAGCAGTTCTTC
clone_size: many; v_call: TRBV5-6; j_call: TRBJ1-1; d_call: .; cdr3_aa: CASSQPLGRGPNTEAFF; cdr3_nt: TGTGCCAGCAGCCAGCCTTTGGGCAGGGGACCGAACACTGAAGCTTTCTTT
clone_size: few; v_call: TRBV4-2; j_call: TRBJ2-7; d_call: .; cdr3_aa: CASSQGSAYEQYF; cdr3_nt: TGTGCCAGCAGCCAAGGATCCGCCTACGAGCAGTACTTC
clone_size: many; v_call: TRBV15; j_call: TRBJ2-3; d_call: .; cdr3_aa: CATSRSDSTDTQYF; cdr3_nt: TGTGCCACCAGCAGATCCGACAGCACAGATACGCAGTATTTT
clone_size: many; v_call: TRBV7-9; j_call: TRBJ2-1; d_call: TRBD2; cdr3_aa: CASSLPFRLAGVRNEQFF; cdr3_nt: TGTGCCAGCAGCTTACCGTTCCGACTAGCGGGAGTGCGAAATGAGCAGTTCTTC
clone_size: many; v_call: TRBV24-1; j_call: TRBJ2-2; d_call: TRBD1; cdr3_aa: CAKGTVFNTGELFF; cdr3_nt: TGTGCCAAGGGGACAGTCTTTAACACCGGGGAGCTGTTTTTT
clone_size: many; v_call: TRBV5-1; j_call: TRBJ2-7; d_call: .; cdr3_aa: CASSVDRGYEQYF; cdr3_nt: TGCGCCAGCAGCGTCGACAGAGGGTACGAGCAGTACTTC
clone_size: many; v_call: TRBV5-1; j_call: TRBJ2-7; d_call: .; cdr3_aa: CASSLAGASWSRSSYEQYF; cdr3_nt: TGCGCCAGCAGCTTGGCGGGGGCGTCTTGGAGTCGAAGCTCCTACGAGCAGTACTTC
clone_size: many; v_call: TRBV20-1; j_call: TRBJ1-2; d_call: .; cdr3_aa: CSAIWAAGYTF; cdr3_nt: TGCAGTGCTATATGGGCAGCGGGCTACACCTTC
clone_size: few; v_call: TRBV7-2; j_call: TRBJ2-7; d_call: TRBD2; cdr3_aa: CASSYSSGRVYEQYF; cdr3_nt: TGTGCCAGCAGCTATTCTAGCGGGAGGGTCTACGAGCAGTACTTC
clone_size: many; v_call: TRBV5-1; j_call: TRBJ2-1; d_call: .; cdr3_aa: CASSLQGGSYNEQFF; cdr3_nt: TGCGCCAGCAGCTTACAGGGTGGGTCCTACAATGAGCAGTTCTTC
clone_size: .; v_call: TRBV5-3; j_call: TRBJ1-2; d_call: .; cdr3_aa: CARSLGSPDYGYTF; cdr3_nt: TGTGCCAGAAGCTTGGGGTCGCCGGACTATGGCTACACCTTC
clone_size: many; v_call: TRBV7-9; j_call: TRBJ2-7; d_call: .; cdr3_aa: CASSYYKGAYEQYF; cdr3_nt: TGTGCCAGCAGCTACTACAAGGGGGCCTACGAGCAGTACTTC
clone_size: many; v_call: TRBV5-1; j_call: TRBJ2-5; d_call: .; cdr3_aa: CASSAQTRREETQYF; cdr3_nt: TGCGCCAGCAGCGCCCAGACTAGACGGGAAGAGACCCAGTACTTC
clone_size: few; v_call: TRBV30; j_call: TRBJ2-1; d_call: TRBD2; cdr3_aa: CAWSGGLAHNEQFF; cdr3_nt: TGTGCCTGGAGTGGGGGACTAGCGCACAATGAGCAGTTCTTC
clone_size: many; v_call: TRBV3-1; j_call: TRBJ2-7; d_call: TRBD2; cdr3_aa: CASSHPTGTSGSAHEQYF; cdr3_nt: TGTGCCAGCAGCCACCCAACCGGGACTAGCGGGAGCGCCCACGAGCAGTACTTC
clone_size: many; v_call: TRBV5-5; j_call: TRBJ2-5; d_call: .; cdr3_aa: CASSFFFAPSETQYF; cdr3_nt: TGTGCCAGCAGCTTTTTCTTCGCCCCAAGTGAGACCCAGTACTTC
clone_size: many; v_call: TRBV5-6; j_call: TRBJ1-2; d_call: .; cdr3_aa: CASSLVSVNYGYTF; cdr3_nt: TGTGCCAGCAGCTTGGTGTCAGTTAACTATGGCTACACCTTC
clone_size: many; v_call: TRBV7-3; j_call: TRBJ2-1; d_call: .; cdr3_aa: CASSLGDGGPYEQFF; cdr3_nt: TGTGCCAGCAGCTTGGGTGACGGTGGGCCTTATGAGCAGTTCTTC
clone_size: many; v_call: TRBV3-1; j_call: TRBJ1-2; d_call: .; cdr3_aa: CASSQDTGKSYGYTF; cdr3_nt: TGTGCCAGCAGCCAAGATACAGGAAAAAGCTATGGCTACACCTTC
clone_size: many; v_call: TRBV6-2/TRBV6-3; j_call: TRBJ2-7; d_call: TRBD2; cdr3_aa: CASSYPREGGEQYF; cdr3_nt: TGTGCCAGCAGTTACCCCCGGGAGGGCGGCGAGCAGTACTTC
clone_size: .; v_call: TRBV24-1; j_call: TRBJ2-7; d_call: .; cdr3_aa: CATSDLGGLHHSDEQYF; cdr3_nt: TGTGCCACCAGTGATTTGGGGGGCCTTCACCACTCCGACGAGCAGTACTTC
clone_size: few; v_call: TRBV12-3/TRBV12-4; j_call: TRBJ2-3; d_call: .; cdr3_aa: CASSKRADTQYF; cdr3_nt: TGTGCCAGCAGTAAGAGGGCGGATACGCAGTATTTT
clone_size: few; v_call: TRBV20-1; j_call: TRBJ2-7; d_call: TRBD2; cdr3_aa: CSALGLATYEQYF; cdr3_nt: TGCAGTGCCCTTGGACTAGCAACCTACGAGCAGTACTTC
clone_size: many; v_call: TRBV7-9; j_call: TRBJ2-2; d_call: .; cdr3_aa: CASSSWGGTGELFF; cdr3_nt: TGTGCCAGCAGCTCCTGGGGAGGCACCGGGGAGCTGTTTTTT